This T cell receptor beta chain derives from a study of regulatory T cells in long-lasting Graves disease. Study-level results: Persistent disease was characterized by preferential usage of TRBV28, TRBJ1-2 and TRBJ2-5. Graves' patients with persistent disease showed TCR diversity lower than patients newly diagnosed.

This clonotype has only a few counts. Antigen: not known. The CDR3 runs to 16 residues. Per germline, CDR1 SGHAT and CDR2 FQNNGV. V lost 0 bases to trimming and J lost 4 bases; unmatched junction nucleotides: 7. The time point here: persistent/refractory GD, antithyroid drugs over 5 years with positive TRAb. Preparation of the TCR library used RNA extracted from PBMCs. Nine milliliters of peripheral blood were taken and placed in EDTA tubes. According to the study, TCR beta libraries were built with iRepertoire HTBI primers and CDR3-region Arm-PCR. Under the authors' procedure: Across samples, 62 TRBV and 14 TRBJ segments were found. Using its own MiXCR run on the multiplex PCR reads, TCRdb lists one record per CDR3 protein. The V and J calls here are based on TCRdb, not the publication. The sample has roughly 700,000 distinct CDR3 sequences, 30% seen once; the top ten hold under 55%.

This chain joins TRBV11-2 and TRBJ2-5; the match to TRBD2 covers 8 bases. The specimen was peripheral blood mononuclear cells (PBMCs), collected when the disease was refractory, from a patient treated with antithyroid drugs. This clonotype was obtained from a female donor with Graves disease. The CDR3 sequence is CASSLEPAGAAETQYF. CDR3 coding DNA: TGTGCCAGCAGCTTAGAACCAGCGGGAGCAGCAGAGACCCAGTACTTC.